This TCR beta chain was sequenced for a study of lymphopenia after photon versus proton radiotherapy. Study conclusions and caveats: In patients who died, overall survival fell as post-nadir TCR diversity dropped more. Photon-treated patients lost naive T cells and TCR diversity; proton-treated stayed stable. Post-nadir diversity loss with photons came from oligoclonal expansion, particularly CD8+ Temra cells.

Method: immunoSEQ multiplex PCR; TCRdb's copy keeps in-frame clones and lacks some. The sample shows under 30,000 clones, 80% to 90% of them seen only once. Worth noting for this clone: What it binds is not known.

Germline V lookup: CDR1 SNHLY, CDR2 FYNNEI. The CDR3 consists of 14 residues. Trimming stripped 2 bases from V and 3 bases from J, with 10 bases between. The sequenced sample was peripheral blood, obtained from a patient treated with proton-based radiotherapy. This receptor was identified in a woman aged 55 to 70 with cholangiocarcinoma. Some clones in this sample may be carry-over from other donors' samples. The chain uses TRBV2 and TRBJ1-2, with D perhaps matching TRBD1 (5 bases). The CDR3 DNA is TGTGCCAGCAGTGAACGACAGTCCTACTATGGCTACACCTTC. Translating it yields CASSERQSYYGYTF. Full variable domain (missing parts from reference TRBV2 and TRBJ1-2): EPEVTQTPSHQVTQMGQEVILRCVPISNHLYFYWYRQILGQKVEFLVSFYNNEISEKSEIFDDQFSVERPDGSNFTLKIRSTKLEDSAMYFCASSERQSYYGYTFGSGTRLTVV.